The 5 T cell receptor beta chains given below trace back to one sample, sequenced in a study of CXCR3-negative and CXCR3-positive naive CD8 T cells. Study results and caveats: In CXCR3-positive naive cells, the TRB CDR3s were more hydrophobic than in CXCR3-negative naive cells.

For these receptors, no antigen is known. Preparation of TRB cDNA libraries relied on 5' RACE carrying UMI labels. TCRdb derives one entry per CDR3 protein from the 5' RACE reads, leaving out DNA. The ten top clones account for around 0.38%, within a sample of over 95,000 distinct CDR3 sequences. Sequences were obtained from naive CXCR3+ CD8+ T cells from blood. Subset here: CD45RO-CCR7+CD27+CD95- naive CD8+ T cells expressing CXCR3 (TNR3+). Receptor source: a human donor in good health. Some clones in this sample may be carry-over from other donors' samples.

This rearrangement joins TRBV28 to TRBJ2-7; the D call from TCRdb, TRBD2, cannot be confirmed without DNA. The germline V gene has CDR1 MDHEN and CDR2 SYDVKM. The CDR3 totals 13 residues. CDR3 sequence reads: CASTRLAGGEQYF.

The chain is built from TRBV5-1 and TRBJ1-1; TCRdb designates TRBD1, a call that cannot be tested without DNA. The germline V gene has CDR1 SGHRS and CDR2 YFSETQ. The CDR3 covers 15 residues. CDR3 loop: CASSLRTTAGAEAFF.

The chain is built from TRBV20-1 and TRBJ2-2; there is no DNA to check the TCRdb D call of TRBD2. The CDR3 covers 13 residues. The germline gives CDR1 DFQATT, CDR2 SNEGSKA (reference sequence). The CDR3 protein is CSARDFNTGELFF.

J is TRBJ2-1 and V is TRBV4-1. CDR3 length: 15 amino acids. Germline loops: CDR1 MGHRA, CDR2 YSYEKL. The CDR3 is CASSQAGTYYVEQFF.

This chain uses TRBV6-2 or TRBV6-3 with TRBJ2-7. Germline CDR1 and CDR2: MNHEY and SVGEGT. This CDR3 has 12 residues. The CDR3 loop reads CASSLAAYEKYF.